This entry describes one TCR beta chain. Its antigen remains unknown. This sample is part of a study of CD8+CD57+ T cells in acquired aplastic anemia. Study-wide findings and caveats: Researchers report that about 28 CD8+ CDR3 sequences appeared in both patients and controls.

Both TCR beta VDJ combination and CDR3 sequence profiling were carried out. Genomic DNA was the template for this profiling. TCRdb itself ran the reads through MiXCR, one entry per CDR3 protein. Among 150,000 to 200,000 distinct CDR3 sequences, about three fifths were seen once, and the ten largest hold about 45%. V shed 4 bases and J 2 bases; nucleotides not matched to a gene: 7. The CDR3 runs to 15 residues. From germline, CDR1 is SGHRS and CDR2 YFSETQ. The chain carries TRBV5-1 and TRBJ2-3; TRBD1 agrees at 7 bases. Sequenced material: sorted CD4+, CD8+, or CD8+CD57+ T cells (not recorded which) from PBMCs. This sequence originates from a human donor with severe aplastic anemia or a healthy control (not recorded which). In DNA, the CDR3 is TGCGCCAGCAGCAATACAGGGGATCCCACAGATACGCAGTATTTT. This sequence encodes CASSNTGDPTDTQYF.